Listed here is a single T cell receptor beta chain. Its antigen is as yet unknown. This record belongs to a study of cytomegalovirus exposure and HLA in healthy donors. About the research overall: From about 179 million T cells, an earlier analysis saw 120 million or so unique TCR beta sequences.

The V end was cut by 4 bases, the J end by 1 base, with 13 bases between. The CDR3 is made up of 15 amino acids. The germline CDR1 and CDR2 sequences are MNHNS and SASEGT. Study findings and constraints: The productive fraction for most TCR beta V segments was about 87% or about 30% in an earlier analysis. TCR beta V- and J-gene trimming, according to a later analysis, was linked to a missense DCLRE1C variant.

The PCR was carried out with 60 Vbeta primers and 13 Jbeta primers. Assay: immunoSEQ multiplex PCR; the TCRdb copy retains only in-frame clones and omits some. The table shows about 190,000 clones, with approximately 80% occurring only once. Sample: PBMCs. The chain is built from TRBV6-1 and TRBJ1-1; D unclear. This TCR came from a woman aged 18-29 years in good health and CMV-seronegative. DNA of the CDR3: TGTGCCAGCAGTGTGACATTACTTGGGAACACTGAAGCTTTCTTT. This sequence encodes CASSVTLLGNTEAFF.